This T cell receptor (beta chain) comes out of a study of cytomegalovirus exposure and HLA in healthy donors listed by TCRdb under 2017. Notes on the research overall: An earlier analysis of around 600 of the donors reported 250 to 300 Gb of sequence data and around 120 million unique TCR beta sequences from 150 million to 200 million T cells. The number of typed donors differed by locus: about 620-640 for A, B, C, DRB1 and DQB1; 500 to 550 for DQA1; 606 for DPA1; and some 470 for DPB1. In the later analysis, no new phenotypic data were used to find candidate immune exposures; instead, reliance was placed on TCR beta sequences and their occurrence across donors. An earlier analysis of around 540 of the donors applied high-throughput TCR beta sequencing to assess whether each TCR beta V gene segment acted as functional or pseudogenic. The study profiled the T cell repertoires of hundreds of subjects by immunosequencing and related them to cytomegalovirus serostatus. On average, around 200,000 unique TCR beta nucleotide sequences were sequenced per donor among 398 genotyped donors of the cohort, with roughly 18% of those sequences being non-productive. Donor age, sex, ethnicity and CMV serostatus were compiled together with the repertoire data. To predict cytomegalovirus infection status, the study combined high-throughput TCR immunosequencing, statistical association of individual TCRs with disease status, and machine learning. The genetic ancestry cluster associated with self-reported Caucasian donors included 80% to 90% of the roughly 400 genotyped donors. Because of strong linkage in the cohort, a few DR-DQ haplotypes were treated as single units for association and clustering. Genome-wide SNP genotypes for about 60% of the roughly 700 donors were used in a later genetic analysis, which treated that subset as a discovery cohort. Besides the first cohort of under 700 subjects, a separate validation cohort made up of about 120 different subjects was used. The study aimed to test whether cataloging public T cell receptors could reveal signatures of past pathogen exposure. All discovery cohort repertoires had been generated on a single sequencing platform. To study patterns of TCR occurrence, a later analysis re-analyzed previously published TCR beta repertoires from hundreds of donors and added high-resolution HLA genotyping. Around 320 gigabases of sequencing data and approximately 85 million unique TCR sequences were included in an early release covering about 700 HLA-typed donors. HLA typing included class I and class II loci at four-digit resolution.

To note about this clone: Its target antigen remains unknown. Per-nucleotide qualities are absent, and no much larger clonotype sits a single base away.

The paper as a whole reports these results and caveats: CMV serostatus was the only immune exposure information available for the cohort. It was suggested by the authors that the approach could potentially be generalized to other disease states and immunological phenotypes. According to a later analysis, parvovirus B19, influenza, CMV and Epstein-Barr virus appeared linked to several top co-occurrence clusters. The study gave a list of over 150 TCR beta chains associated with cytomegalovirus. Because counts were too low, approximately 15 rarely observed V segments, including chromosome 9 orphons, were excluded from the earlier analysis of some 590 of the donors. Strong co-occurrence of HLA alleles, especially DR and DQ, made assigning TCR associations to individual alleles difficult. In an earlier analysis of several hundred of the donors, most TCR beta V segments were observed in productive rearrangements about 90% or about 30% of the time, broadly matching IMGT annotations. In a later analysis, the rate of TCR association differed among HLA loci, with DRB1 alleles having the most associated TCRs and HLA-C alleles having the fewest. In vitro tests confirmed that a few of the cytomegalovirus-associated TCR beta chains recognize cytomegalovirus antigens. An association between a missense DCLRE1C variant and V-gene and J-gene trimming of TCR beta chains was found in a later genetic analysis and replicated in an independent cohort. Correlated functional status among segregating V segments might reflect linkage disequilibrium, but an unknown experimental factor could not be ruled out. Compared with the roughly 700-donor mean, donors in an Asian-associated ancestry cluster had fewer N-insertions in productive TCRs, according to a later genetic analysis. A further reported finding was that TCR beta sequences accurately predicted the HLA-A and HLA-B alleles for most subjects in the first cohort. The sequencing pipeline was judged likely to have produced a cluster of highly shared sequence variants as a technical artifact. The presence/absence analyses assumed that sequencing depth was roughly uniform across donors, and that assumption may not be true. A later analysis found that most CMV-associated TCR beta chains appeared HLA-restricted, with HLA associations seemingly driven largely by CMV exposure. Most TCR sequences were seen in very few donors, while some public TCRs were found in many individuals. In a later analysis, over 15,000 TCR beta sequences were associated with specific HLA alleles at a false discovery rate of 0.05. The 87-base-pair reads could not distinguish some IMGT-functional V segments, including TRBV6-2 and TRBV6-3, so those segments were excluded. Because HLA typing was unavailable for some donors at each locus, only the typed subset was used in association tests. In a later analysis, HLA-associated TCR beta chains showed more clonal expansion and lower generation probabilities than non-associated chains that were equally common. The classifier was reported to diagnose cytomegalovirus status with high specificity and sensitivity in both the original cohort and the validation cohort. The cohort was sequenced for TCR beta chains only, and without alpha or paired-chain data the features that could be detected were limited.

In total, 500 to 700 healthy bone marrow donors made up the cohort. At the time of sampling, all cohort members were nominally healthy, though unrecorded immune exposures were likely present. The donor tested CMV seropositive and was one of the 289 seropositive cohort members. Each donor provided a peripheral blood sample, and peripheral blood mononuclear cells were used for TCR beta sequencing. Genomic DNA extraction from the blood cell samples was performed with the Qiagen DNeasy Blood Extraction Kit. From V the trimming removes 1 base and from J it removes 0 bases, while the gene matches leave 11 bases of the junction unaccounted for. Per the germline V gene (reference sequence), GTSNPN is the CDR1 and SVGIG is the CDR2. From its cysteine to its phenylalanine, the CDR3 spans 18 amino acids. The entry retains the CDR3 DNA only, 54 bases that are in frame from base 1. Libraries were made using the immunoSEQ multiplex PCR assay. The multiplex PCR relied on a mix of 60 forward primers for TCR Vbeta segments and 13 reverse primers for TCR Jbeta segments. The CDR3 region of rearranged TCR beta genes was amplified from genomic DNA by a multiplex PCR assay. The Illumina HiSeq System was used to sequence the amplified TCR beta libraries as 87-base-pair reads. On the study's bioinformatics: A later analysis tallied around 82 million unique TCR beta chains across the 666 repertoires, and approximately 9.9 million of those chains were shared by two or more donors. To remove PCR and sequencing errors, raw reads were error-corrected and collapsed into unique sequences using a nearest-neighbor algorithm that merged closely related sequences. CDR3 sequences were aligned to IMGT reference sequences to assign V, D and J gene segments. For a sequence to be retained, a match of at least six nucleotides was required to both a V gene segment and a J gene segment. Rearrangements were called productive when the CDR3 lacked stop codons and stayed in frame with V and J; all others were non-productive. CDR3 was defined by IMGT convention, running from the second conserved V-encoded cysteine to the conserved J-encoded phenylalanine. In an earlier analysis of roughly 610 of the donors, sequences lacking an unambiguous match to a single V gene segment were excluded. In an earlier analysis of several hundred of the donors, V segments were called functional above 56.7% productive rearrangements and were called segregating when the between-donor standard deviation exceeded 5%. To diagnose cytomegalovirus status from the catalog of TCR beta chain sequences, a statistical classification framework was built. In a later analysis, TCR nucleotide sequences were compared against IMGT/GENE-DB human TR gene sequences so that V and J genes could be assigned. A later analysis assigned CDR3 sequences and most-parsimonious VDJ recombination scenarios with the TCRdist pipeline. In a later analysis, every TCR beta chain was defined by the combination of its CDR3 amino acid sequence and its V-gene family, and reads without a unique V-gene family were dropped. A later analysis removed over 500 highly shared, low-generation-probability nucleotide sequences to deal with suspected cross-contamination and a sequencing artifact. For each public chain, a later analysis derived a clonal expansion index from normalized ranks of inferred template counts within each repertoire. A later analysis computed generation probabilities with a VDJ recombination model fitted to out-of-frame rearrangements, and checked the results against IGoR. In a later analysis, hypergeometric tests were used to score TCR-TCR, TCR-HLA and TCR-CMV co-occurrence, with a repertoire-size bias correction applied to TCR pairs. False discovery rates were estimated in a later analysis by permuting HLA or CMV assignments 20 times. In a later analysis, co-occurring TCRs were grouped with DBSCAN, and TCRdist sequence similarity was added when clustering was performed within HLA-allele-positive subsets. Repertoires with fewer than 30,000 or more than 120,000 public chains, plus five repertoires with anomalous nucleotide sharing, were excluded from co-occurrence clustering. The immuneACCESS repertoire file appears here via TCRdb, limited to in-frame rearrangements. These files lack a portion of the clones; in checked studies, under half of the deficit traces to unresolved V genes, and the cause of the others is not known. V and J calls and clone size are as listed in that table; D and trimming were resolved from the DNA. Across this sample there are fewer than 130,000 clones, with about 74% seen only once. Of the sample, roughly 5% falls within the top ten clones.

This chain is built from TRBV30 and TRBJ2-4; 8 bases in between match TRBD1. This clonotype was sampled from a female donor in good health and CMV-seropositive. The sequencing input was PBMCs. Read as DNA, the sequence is TGTGCCTGGAGTGAAGGGACAGGAGATAGCCTAGCCAAAAACATTCAGTACTTC. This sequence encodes CAWSEGTGDSLAKNIQYF.